This TCR beta chain was observed in a study of circulating and synovial CD4+ cells in juvenile arthritis (dated by TCRdb to between 2012 and 2015). Regarding the study in general: Within each patient, the TCRbeta CDR3 repertoires of synovial CD4 T cells, bulk blood CD4 T cells and circulating HLA-DR+ CD4 T cells were compared. Repertoire sequencing was performed with the aim of confirming enrichment of synovial clonotypes in a circulating synovial-like CD4 T cell subset. The study at large found these results: Compared with bulk blood CD4 repertoires, both the synovial and the circulating pathogenic-like lymphocyte repertoires were less diverse, and some CPL samples were as oligoclonal as synovium. Circulating pathogenic-like lymphocytes clustered with synovial T cells and shared a substantially higher fraction of CDR3 sequences with synovium than bulk blood. Because T cell genome counts differed by at least an order of magnitude between CPL and bulk blood CD4 samples, sample-size effects were addressed. Traditional Vbeta family usage analysis did not detect the difference between circulating pathogenic-like lymphocytes and bulk blood T cells. Because overlap with synovium was found to increase with sequencing depth, the full repertoire overlap was likely underestimated by the measured shared-clonotype fractions.

Per the germline V gene, MGHRA is the CDR1 and YSYEKL is the CDR2. The CDR3 contains 16 residues, cysteine and phenylalanine counted. This entry keeps only the CDR3 DNA: 48 bases, framed from base 1. After removal of 4 bases from V and 3 bases from J, the junction retains 10 bases not matched to a gene. Donors of the sequenced samples were patients with active juvenile idiopathic arthritis. Sorting was carried out immediately after cells were thawed, and dead cells were excluded with Live/Dead Fixable Near-IR Stain. The library was built by means of the immunoSEQ multiplex PCR assay. TCRbeta CDR3 sequencing was carried out by an external provider as a commercial service. Per the authors' processing: The analyses used productive nucleotide sequences together with amino acid sequences obtained by in silico translation. Diversity was quantified by Renyi entropy over a range of alpha values, with sample size equalised by taking the median of 200 repeated subsamples. Pairwise repertoire distance was calculated as one minus the Chao-modified Jaccard index, correcting for under-sampling, and used for clustering. Frequency-weighted overlap with synovial clonotypes was computed at 200 sample sizes with 200 draws without replacement at each size, and the value at the size of the smaller sample was reported. Entries here come from immuneACCESS through TCRdb and include only in-frame sequences with V and J called. Some clones fail to appear in such tables; in the studies checked, an unresolved V gene covers under half of the shortfall, and the cause of the remainder is unknown. The V and J calls and clone size come from that table; D and trimming were worked out from the DNA. The sample table records fewer than 35,000 clones; more than 90% of these occur just once. Roughly 0.15% of the sample comes from the top ten.

As to this clone: No antigen is known for it. No per-base quality is available; no much larger clone lies one base away.

The material sequenced was CD4+ T cells from blood. The TCR was taken from a human donor with juvenile idiopathic arthritis. The rearrangement joined TRBV4-1 to TRBJ2-7; 9 bases in the middle match TRBD2. The CDR3 region reads CASSRLAREGFYEQYF. The nucleotide sequence is given as TGCGCCAGCAGCCGATTGGCGCGGGAGGGTTTCTACGAGCAGTACTTC.